This entry concerns a single T cell receptor (beta chain). This record comes from a study of blood T cell repertoires in COVID-19. Study-level background: Acute-phase and convalescent COVID-19 samples originated in the United States, Italy and Spain. The cDNA or gDNA used as material had been derived from T cells, B-cell-depleted T cells, or PBMCs.

The repertoire was sequenced with immunoSEQ multiplex PCR; TCRdb's copy has only in-frame clones and lacks some. The data contain approximately 150,000 clones, more than 75% of them seen just once; the ten biggest clones take up under 9%. The receptor was derived from a woman in her fifties or sixties with active or convalescent COVID-19. Sequencing was carried out using peripheral blood.

The CDR3 protein is CASSQLAALNTGELFF. CDR3 coding DNA: TGTGCCAGCAGTCAATTGGCGGCTCTTAACACCGGGGAGCTGTTTTTT. The chain combines TRBV6-2 or TRBV6-3 with TRBJ2-2; no clear D gene. Looked up from germline, CDR1 is MNHEY and CDR2 is SVGEGT. The CDR3 runs 16 residues. Trimming pared 5 bases from V and 2 bases from J, leaving 15 bases between.